This T cell receptor (beta chain) came from a study of CD4+ T cells in melanoma. Regarding the study as a whole: CD8+ T cell, macrophage and B cell function reportedly correlated with neoantigen-specific CD4+ T cells. Diverse differentiation states were reported for melanoma neoantigen-specific CD4+ T cells.

Clones were sequenced by immunoSEQ multiplex PCR, and TCRdb holds only the in-frame ones, with some missing. The table has around 130,000 clones, 85% to 95% seen once. Trimming pared 3 bases from V and 9 bases from J, leaving 12 bases between. Per the germline V gene, CDR1 is KGHSH and CDR2 is LQKENI. This CDR3 contains 14 residues. For this clone: Its antigen is not known.

V and J are TRBV18 and TRBJ1-6; maybe TRBD1 (6 bases). The TCR sequence derives from a human donor with melanoma. CDR3 loop: CASSPPRGGSPLHF. CDR3 bases: TGTGCCAGCTCACCTCCGAGGGGGGGTTCACCCCTCCACTTT.